A single sample is the source of the 17 T cell receptor beta chains below, sequenced in a study of cytomegalovirus exposure and HLA in healthy donors. Use of 60 Vbeta and 13 Jbeta primers characterized the PCR. TCRdb's table, derived via immunoSEQ multiplex PCR, lists solely in-frame clones and lacks some. The top ten hold 5% to 6.5% of the sample, which has 240,000 or so clones, about four fifths seen once. The sequenced sample was PBMCs. The receptor source for this set is a woman in her thirties or forties in good health and CMV-seropositive.

This clone was counted between two and nine times. In nucleotides, the CDR3 is TGTGCCAGCCTCTTCGGGGATCAGCCCCAGCATTTT. It yields the protein CASLFGDQPQHF. The gene calls are TRBV5-8 and TRBJ1-5, with unresolved D. Germline CDR1 reads SGHTS; CDR2 reads YDEGEE. The CDR3 loop spans 12 amino acids. V shed 7 bases and J shed 5 bases, with 10 bases lying between them. The entire variable domain, with the rest obtained from reference TRBV5-8 and TRBJ1-5, is as follows: EAGVTQSPTHLIKTRGQQATLRCSPISGHTSVYWYQQALGLGLQFLLWYDEGEERNRGNFPPRFSGRQFPNYSSELNVNALELEDSALYLCASLFGDQPQHFGDGTRLSIL.

The chain carries TRBV30 and TRBJ1-6; TRBD1 is a possible D gene (6 bases). The CDR3 totals 13 residues. Germline-derived CDR1 and CDR2 are GTSNPN and SVGIG (reference sequence). Trimming cost V 3 bases and J 11 bases, with 14 bases left between them. CDR3 in DNA: TGTGCCTGGAGCCCAGGGGCCGGGCCACCCCTCCACTTT. This codes for CAWSPGAGPPLHF.

The genes are TRBV5-1 and TRBJ2-3; 10 nucleotides line up with TRBD2. Looked up from germline, CDR1 is SGHRS and CDR2 is YFSETQ. Trimming at V came to 5 bases and at J to 2 bases, leaving 5 bases not matched to a gene. There are 15 residues in the CDR3. The CDR3 DNA is TGCGCCAGCAGATCGGGACTAGCGTACACAGATACGCAGTATTTT. It is translated as CASRSGLAYTDTQYF.

The rearrangement uses TRBV30 and TRBJ1-1; D remains unclear. The CDR3 length is 18 residues. Per the germline V gene, CDR1 is GTSNPN and CDR2 is SVGIG (reference sequence). V was shortened by 1 base and J by 0 bases, with 21 bases between the two germline ends. The CDR3 nucleotides read TGTGCCTGGAGTGCATTGGTACTTCGCACCCCCTTGAACACTGAAGCTTTCTTT. It is translated as CAWSALVLRTPLNTEAFF.

The chain joins TRBV7-9 to TRBJ2-1; 12 bases are shared with TRBD2. This CDR3 has 17 amino acids. The germline V gene encodes CDR1 SEHNR and CDR2 FQNEAQ (reference sequence). After removal of 4 bases from V and 7 bases from J, the junction contained 11 bases not matched to a gene. The CDR3 sequence: CASSSSPGTSGLNEQFF. In DNA, the CDR3 is TGTGCCAGCAGCTCATCTCCCGGGACTAGCGGGCTTAATGAGCAGTTCTTC.

V gene TRBV27 combines with J gene TRBJ1-6; D is perhaps TRBD1 (6 bases). CDR3 size: 14 residues. The V end was cut by 2 bases, the J end by 10 bases, with 12 bases between. Per the germline V gene, CDR1 is MNHEY and CDR2 is SMNVEV (reference sequence). CDR3 nucleotide sequence: TGTGCCAGCAGTTTAAACAGGGTAGTATCACCCCTCCACTTT. Translating it yields CASSLNRVVSPLHF.

V and J are TRBV12-5 and TRBJ1-2; possibly TRBD1 for D (5 bases). Per germline, CDR1 LGHNT and CDR2 FRNRAP. The CDR3 contains 14 residues. Trimming removed 1 base at V and 2 bases at J, with 8 bases between. The CDR3: CASGLATANYGYTF. CDR3 nucleotide sequence: TGTGCTAGTGGTTTGGCGACAGCGAACTATGGCTACACCTTC.

The chain uses TRBV5-8 and TRBJ1-4; D may be TRBD1 (5 bases). Trimming took 5 bases from V and 11 from J, leaving 22 bases between them. The CDR3 contains 15 residues. Germline loops: CDR1 SGHTS, CDR2 YDEGEE. The CDR3 protein is CASSPRDSAIWKLFF. The CDR3 nucleotides are TGTGCCAGCAGTCCGCGGGACTCGGCAATTTGGAAACTGTTTTTT.

This clone was detected once. The chain combines TRBV7-2 with TRBJ2-5; 13 bases match TRBD2. From germline, CDR1 is SGHTA and CDR2 FQGNSA. Trimming took 5 bases from V and 5 from J; bases not matched to a gene: 5. This CDR3 has 15 amino acids. CDR3 nucleotide sequence: TGTGCCAGCAGCCGGACTAGCGGGGGTGGGGAGACCCAGTACTTC. This encodes CASSRTSGGGETQYF.

DNA for the CDR3: TGTGCCAGCTCCCCTCGGGGGGCAGGTAACACTGAAGCTTTCTTT. Its protein is CASSPRGAGNTEAFF. This rearrangement joins TRBV18 to TRBJ1-1, with D perhaps matching TRBD1 (6 bases). Germline V gives CDR1 KGHSH, CDR2 LQKENI. CDR3 size: 15 residues. Trimming removed 6 bases from V and 2 bases from J, with 16 bases in between.

The V call is TRBV27, the J call TRBJ2-7, with a possible D match to TRBD2 (7 bases). The CDR3 spans 14 residues. The ends were cut back, 2 bases at V and 3 bases at J, with 11 bases in the middle. The germline gives CDR1 MNHEY, CDR2 SMNVEV (reference sequence). The CDR3: CASSLSGTFYEQYF. CDR3 bases: TGTGCCAGCAGTTTAAGCGGGACATTCTACGAGCAGTACTTC.

Of note for this clone: The identical CDR3 is also encoded by other nucleotide sequences in the sample. The rearrangement joins TRBV5-1 to TRBJ2-7; TRBD1 matches 7 bases. Germline CDR1 reads SGHRS; CDR2 reads YFSETQ. V trimming: 4 bases; J trimming: 3 bases; junction bases outside the gene matches: 4. The CDR3 sequence is 13 residues long. The chain's CDR3 is CASSRDSFYEQYF. CDR3 nucleotide sequence: TGCGCCAGCAGCCGGGACAGCTTCTACGAGCAGTACTTC.

The CDR3 coding sequence is TGTGCCAGCACGGAGACTAGCGGGAGTTCCGAGCAGTACTTC. Its protein is CASTETSGSSEQYF. The chain links TRBV11-3 to TRBJ2-7; 12 nucleotides line up with TRBD2. CDR1 SGHNT and CDR2 YENEEA come from the germline V gene. V dropped 7 bases and J dropped 6; count of bases not matched to a gene: 7. CDR3 length: 14 residues.

J is TRBJ1-1 and V is TRBV10-1; D may be TRBD1 (6 bases). The germline gives CDR1 WNHNN, CDR2 SYGVQD (reference sequence). V lost 5 bases to trimming and J lost 4 bases, with 11 bases between them. This CDR3 is 13 amino acids long. The CDR3: CASSSGVSTEAFF. As DNA, the CDR3 is TGCGCCAGCAGTTCAGGGGTAAGCACTGAAGCTTTCTTT.

This clone was counted a few times. V usage is TRBV25-1 and J usage is TRBJ1-2, with D possibly matching TRBD1 (5 bases). The CDR3 is 16 amino acids. V was trimmed by 0 bases and J by 6 bases, leaving 17 bases between them. CDR1 and CDR2 from the germline V gene are MGHDK and SYGVNS. The CDR3 DNA follows: TGTGCCAGCAGTGAATATGGCGCAGGGCTAAGCCATGGCTACACCTTC. Translation gives CASSEYGAGLSHGYTF.

The V and J genes are TRBV21-1 and TRBJ1-5; no check of the table's D call, TRBD1, against the DNA was made. TRBV21-1 is tagged as a pseudogene. This CDR3 comprises 16 residues. The chain's CDR3 is CASSKGRGSCNQPQHF. DNA of the CDR3: TGTGCCAGCAGCAAAGGTAGGGGTTCATGTAATCAGCCCCAGCATTTT.

V is TRBV5-1 and J is TRBJ2-2; 13 bases fit TRBD2. With V trimmed by 4 bases and J by 4 bases, 1 base remained unmatched. Germline assignment: CDR1 SGHRS and CDR2 YFSETQ. This CDR3 comprises 15 residues. CDR3 DNA sequence: TGCGCCAGCAGCCGACTAGCGGGAGGCACCGGGGAGCTGTTTTTT. Protein product: CASSRLAGGTGELFF.